This T cell receptor (beta chain) was sequenced for a study of shared clonotypes between healthy human individuals. Study observations and caveats: Depth of sequencing was expected to influence donor clonotype sharing.

The V segment lost 4 bases and the J segment 5 bases; nucleotides outside the gene matches: 11. The length of the CDR3 is 15 residues. The germline V gene encodes CDR1 SGHRS and CDR2 YFSETQ. About this clone itself: Antigen unknown.

Using ten immunoSEQ deep assay plates, investigators sequenced unsorted PBMC DNA. TCRdb's table, derived via immunoSEQ multiplex PCR, lists solely in-frame clones and lacks some. The sample carries about 480,000 clones, around 79% recorded once. Everyone who donated was a Caucasian adult who lived in Nashville, Tennessee. Unsorted samples relied on 80 million to 90 million PBMCs, which served as the source of genomic DNA. Sequences were obtained from PBMCs. The V call is TRBV5-1, the J call TRBJ1-1, with 7 bases matching TRBD1. This sequence was found in a woman between 40 and 55 years old in good health. Some clones in this sample may be carry-over from other donors' samples. The CDR3 nucleotides are TGCGCCAGCAGCAGGGGGACAGCTGGGGGAACTGAAGCTTTCTTT. Amino acids: CASSRGTAGGTEAFF.